The next 5 T cell receptor beta chains were all read from a single sample in a study of cytomegalovirus exposure and HLA in healthy donors. Primers for the PCR totalled 60 Vbeta and 13 Jbeta. Here immunoSEQ multiplex PCR was the method, and the copy in TCRdb shows in-frame clones only, minus some. Found here are about 160,000 clones, approximately 70% of them singletons; the top ten hold roughly 7.1%. The sample comprised PBMCs. These receptors all come from a man in his forties or fifties in good health and CMV-seropositive.

This clone was detected a few times. DNA for the CDR3: TGCGCCAGCAGCCAATGGACTACCTACGAGCAGTACTTC. It specifies CASSQWTTYEQYF. The chain uses TRBV4-3 and TRBJ2-7; weak D call: TRBD2 (6 bases). The CDR3 is 13 residues long. From germline, CDR1 is LGHNA and CDR2 YSLEER. Trimming cost V 2 bases and J 2 bases, with 7 bases left between them.

The chain combines TRBV15 with TRBJ2-3; a possible D gene is TRBD1 (5 bases). CDR3 size: 15 residues. The germline gives CDR1 LNHNV, CDR2 YYDKDF (reference sequence). The V and J ends lost 1 base and 1 base respectively, with 9 bases between them. The CDR3 region is CATSRVRVRTDTQYF. Written as DNA, the CDR3 is TGTGCCACCAGCAGAGTCAGGGTTCGCACAGATACGCAGTATTTT.

This rearrangement joins TRBV7-9 to TRBJ1-1; D gene ambiguous. V was clipped by 3 bases and J by 0 bases, with 11 bases between them. The CDR3 loop spans 15 amino acids. CDR1 and CDR2 from the germline V gene are SEHNR and FQNEAQ (reference sequence). Here the CDR3 DNA reads TGTGCCAGCAGCTTTACCTCCAGTCTGAACACTGAAGCTTTCTTT. It is translated as CASSFTSSLNTEAFF.

This clone turned up a few times. This chain joins TRBV7-9 and TRBJ2-3; 7 bases are a match to TRBD2. From germline, CDR1 is SEHNR and CDR2 FQNEAQ (reference sequence). This CDR3 has 17 amino acids. The V segment lost 3 bases and the J segment 0 bases; nucleotides outside the gene matches: 9. The CDR3 spells CASSFLAGLGSTDTQYF. CDR3 DNA sequence: TGTGCCAGCAGCTTTCTTGCCGGACTAGGGAGCACAGATACGCAGTATTTT.

This clone appeared a few times. V usage is TRBV6-1 and J usage is TRBJ1-6; weak D call: TRBD1 (6 bases). CDR1 MNHNS and CDR2 SASEGT come from the germline V gene. The length of the CDR3 is 15 residues. Trimming removed 6 bases at V and 6 bases at J, with 15 bases between. CDR3 DNA: TGTGCCAGCAGAGAACAGGGAACGGGTAATTCACCCCTCCACTTT. Protein: CASREQGTGNSPLHF.